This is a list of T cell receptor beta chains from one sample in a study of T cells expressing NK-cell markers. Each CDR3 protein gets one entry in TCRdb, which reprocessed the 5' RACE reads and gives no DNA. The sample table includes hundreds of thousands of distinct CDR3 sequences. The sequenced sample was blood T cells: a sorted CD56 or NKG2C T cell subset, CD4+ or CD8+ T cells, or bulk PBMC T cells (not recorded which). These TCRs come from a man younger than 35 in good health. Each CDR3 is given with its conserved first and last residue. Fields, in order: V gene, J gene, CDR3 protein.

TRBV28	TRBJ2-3	CASSLGLAGGRSTDTQYF
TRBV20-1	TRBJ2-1	CSAKTELVSKFESSYNEQFF
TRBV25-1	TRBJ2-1	CASSEYKSSYEQFF
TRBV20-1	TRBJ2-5	CSASGGFAETQYF
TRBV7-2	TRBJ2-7	CASSLEVAGYSYEQYF
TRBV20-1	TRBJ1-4	CSAFPTGRDEKLFF
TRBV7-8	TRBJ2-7	CASSLATGDPVEQYF
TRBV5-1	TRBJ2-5	CASRRGTSGKGETQYF
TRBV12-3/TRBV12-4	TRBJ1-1	CASRTVQGSGTEAFF
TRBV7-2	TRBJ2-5	CASSLRSRGETQYF
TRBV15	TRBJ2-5	CATSSDRGAETQYF
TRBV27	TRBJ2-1	CASSRILSGSNEQFF
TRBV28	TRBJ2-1	CASSSLSGRAPWYNEQFF
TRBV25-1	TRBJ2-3	CASSETGQRNTQYF
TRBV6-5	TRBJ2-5	CASSYSVGQAAETQYF
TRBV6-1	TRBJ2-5	CASSDLTLEETQYF
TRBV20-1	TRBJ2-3	CSARGLQPGLRTDTQYF
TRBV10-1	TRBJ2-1	CASSRSGTSNNEQFF
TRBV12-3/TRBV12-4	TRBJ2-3	CASSPTSRDTQYF
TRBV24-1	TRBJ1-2	CATSDFKQSYGYTF
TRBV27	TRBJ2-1	CASSSVLAGGYNEQFF
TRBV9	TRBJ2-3	CASSVSDRAGTDTQYF
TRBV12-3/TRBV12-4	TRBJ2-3	CASTLRGGGPTDTQYF